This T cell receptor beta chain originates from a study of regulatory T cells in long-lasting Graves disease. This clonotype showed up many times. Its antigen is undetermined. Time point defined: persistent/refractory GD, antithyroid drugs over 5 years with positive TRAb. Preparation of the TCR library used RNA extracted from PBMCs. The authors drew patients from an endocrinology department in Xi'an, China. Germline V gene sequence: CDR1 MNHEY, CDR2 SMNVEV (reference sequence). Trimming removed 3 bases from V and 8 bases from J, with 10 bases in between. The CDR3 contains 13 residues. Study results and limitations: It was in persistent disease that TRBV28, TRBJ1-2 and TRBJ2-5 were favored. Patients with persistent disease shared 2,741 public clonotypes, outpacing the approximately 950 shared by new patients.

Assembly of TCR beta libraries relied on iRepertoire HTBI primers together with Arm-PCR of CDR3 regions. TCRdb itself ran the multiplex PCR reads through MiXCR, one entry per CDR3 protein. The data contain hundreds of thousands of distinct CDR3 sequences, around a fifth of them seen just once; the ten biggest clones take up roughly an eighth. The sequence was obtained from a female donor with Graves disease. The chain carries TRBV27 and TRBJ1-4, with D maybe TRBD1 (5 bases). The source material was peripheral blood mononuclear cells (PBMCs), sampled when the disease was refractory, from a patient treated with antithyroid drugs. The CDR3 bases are TGTGCCAGCAGTTTGGCAGGGAGCGAAAAACTGTTTTTT. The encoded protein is CASSLAGSEKLFF. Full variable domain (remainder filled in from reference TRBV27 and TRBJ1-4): EAQVTQNPRYLITVTGKKLTVTCSQNMNHEYMSWYRQDPGLGLRQIYYSMNVEVTDKGDVPEGYKVSRKEKRNFPLILESPSPNQTSLYFCASSLAGSEKLFFGSGTQLSVL.